These 27 T cell receptor beta chains share one sample of origin, sequenced in a study of CD8 T cell repertoires and HIV-1 epitope variants. Profiling relied on immunoSEQ multiplex PCR, and the TCRdb table lists in-frame clones only, not all of them. Of fewer than 5,500 clones listed, under 70% are singletons. The antigens these receptors bind are not known. Specimen: cultured CD8+ T cells derived from PBMCs. The source of these receptors is a male donor with HIV.

The rearrangement links TRBV29-1 to TRBJ2-1; possible D gene TRBD1, 5 bases. There are 11 residues in the CDR3. The V gene lost 5 bases and the J gene lost 10 bases, with 12 bases spanning the gap. Germline CDR1 and CDR2: SQVTM and ANQGSEA. The DNA for the CDR3 is TGCAGCGTTCCAGGGTACGGCGAGCAGTTCTTC. Translated: CSVPGYGEQFF.

This rearrangement joins TRBV7-9 to TRBJ2-7, with D uncertain. The CDR3 has 16 residues. V was trimmed by 0 bases and J by 1 base, leaving 13 bases between them. Per germline, CDR1 SEHNR and CDR2 FQNEAQ (reference sequence). The CDR3 loop is CASSLAGRTASYEQYF. In DNA form, the CDR3 reads TGTGCCAGCAGCTTAGCGGGCAGGACGGCTTCCTACGAGCAGTACTTC.

The chain recombines TRBV11-2 with TRBJ1-1; 9 bases match TRBD1. Germline loops: CDR1 SGHAT, CDR2 FQNNGV. The CDR3 has 18 amino acids. The V segment lost 1 base and the J segment 4 bases; nucleotides outside the gene matches: 13. In nucleotides, the CDR3 is TGTGCCAGCAGCTTAGTCGTGACAGGGGGGTCTTGGGGCACTGAAGCTTTCTTT. Its protein product is CASSLVVTGGSWGTEAFF.

The chain has TRBV27 and TRBJ2-7; a weak D match, TRBD2 (6 bases). This CDR3 spans 16 amino acids. CDR1 MNHEY and CDR2 SMNVEV come from the germline V gene (reference sequence). The V gene lost 2 bases and the J gene lost 3 bases, with 17 bases spanning the gap. This CDR3 reads CASSLLLGTGYYEQYF. The DNA of the CDR3 is TGTGCCAGCAGTTTACTCTTGGGGACTGGCTACTACGAGCAGTACTTC.

CDR3 sequence (DNA): TGTGCCAGCAGCGTGGACTACAATGAGCAGTTCTTC. Translation: CASSVDYNEQFF. This chain uses TRBV9 with TRBJ2-1; D not resolved. Trimming cost V 2 bases and J 3 bases, with 3 bases left between them. Germline lookup yields CDR1 SGDLS and CDR2 YYNGEE. This CDR3 spans 12 amino acids.

V is TRBV5-4 and J is TRBJ2-3; 7 bases map to TRBD2. The length of the CDR3 is 15 residues. After removal of 1 base from V and 3 bases from J, the junction contained 5 bases not matched to a gene. The germline gives CDR1 SGHNT, CDR2 YYREEE (reference sequence). The CDR3: CASSLLGGGTDTQYF. The CDR3 nucleotides read TGTGCCAGCAGCTTGCTGGGCGGGGGAACAGATACGCAGTATTTT. The variable domain in full, with the rest retrieved from reference TRBV5-4 and TRBJ2-3, is ETGVTQSPTHLIKTRGQQVTLRCSSQSGHNTVSWYQQALGQGPQFIFQYYREEENGRGNFPPRFSGLQFPNYSSELNVNALELDDSALYLCASSLLGGGTDTQYFGPGTRLTVL.

This sequence joins TRBV19 and TRBJ1-2; no clear D. The CDR3 is 13 residues long. Germline CDR1 and CDR2: LNHDA and SQIVND (reference sequence). Trimming left V 5 bases short and J 7 bases short, with 14 bases between. CDR3 sequence: CASSPAEAGGYTF. The CDR3 bases are TGTGCCAGTAGTCCCGCGGAAGCGGGTGGCTACACCTTC.

The rearrangement links TRBV6-1 to TRBJ1-2; D is possibly TRBD1 (5 bases). Trimming took off 0 bases at V and 5 bases at J, with 7 bases between the two ends. Germline V gene data show CDR1 as MNHNS and CDR2 as SASEGT. This CDR3 has 13 amino acids. CDR3 protein: CASSEARGYGYTF. The CDR3 DNA is TGTGCCAGCAGTGAAGCGAGGGGTTATGGCTACACCTTC.

The rearrangement joins TRBV7-6 to TRBJ1-6; D gene ambiguous. V dropped 1 base and J dropped 0 bases, with 10 bases sitting between them. CDR1 SGHVS and CDR2 FNYEAQ come from the germline V gene. The CDR3 is made up of 17 amino acids. CDR3 protein: CASSLDSLSSYNSPLHF. The CDR3 DNA reads TGTGCCAGCAGCTTAGACTCCCTCAGCTCCTATAATTCACCCCTCCACTTT.

The rearrangement joins TRBV6-5 to TRBJ2-5; D perhaps matches TRBD2 (5 bases). CDR1 and CDR2 (germline): MNHEY, SVGAGI. This CDR3 comprises 14 residues. Between the trimmed V and J ends, which lost 3 bases and 1 base, there was a span of 9 bases. This CDR3 is CASSYTGSQETQYF. Written as DNA, the CDR3 is TGTGCCAGCAGTTATACGGGGTCCCAAGAGACCCAGTACTTC.

The chain recombines TRBV19 with TRBJ2-1, with 8 nucleotides matching TRBD1. The CDR3 is made up of 16 amino acids. V shed 4 bases, J shed 5 bases, and the junction held 10 bases outside the gene matches. Germline CDR1 and CDR2: LNHDA and SQIVND (reference sequence). CDR3 in DNA: TGTGCCAGTAGTACTTACGGACAGGGAATTGACAATGAGCAGTTCTTC. Protein product: CASSTYGQGIDNEQFF. Based on the CDR3 plus reference TRBV19 and TRBJ2-1, the full variable domain is DGGITQSPKYLFRKEGQNVTLSCEQNLNHDAMYWYRQDPGQGLRLIYYSQIVNDFQKGDIAEGYSVSREKKESFPLTVTSAQKNPTAFYLCASSTYGQGIDNEQFFGPGTRLTVL.

A note on this clone: At one end, the junction sequence differs from germline, possibly due to a read error. The CDR3 is CSARTGDYAF. Here the CDR3 DNA reads TGCAGTGCTAGAACAGGGGATTACGCCTTC. The V call is TRBV20-1, the J call TRBJ1-2, with 7 bases identical to TRBD1. CDR3 size: 10 residues. Per germline, CDR1 DFQATT and CDR2 SNEGSKA (reference sequence).

This rearrangement joins TRBV6-5 to TRBJ2-7; 12 bases map to TRBD2. Germline V gene lookup returns CDR1 MNHEY and CDR2 SVGAGI. Trimming at V came to 5 bases and at J to 5 bases, leaving 7 bases not matched to a gene. This CDR3 contains 15 residues. The CDR3 here is CASSHRTSGRNEQYF. CDR3 nucleotide sequence: TGTGCCAGCAGTCACCGTACTAGCGGGAGGAACGAGCAGTACTTC.

In this sample, this clone turned up a few times. The gene calls are TRBV11-2 and TRBJ1-1, with D unclear. Trimming removed 4 bases from V and 1 base from J, with 7 bases in between. The CDR3 covers 13 residues. Germline CDR1 and CDR2: SGHAT and FQNNGV. As DNA, the CDR3 is TGTGCCAGCAGCTCGGGCCAGAACACTGAAGCTTTCTTT. Protein sequence: CASSSGQNTEAFF.

This chain uses TRBV28 with TRBJ2-5; D not resolved. With the DNA end fitting TRBJ2-7 better, the J assignment may be wrong. Germline V gene data show CDR1 as MDHEN and CDR2 as SYDVKM. This CDR3 has 12 amino acids. The CDR3 reads CASSTDTDEQYF. CDR3 nucleotides: TGTGCCAGCAGTACCGACACCGACGAGCAGTACTTC.

The chain links TRBV10-3 to TRBJ2-1; D is perhaps TRBD2 (6 bases). The germline V and J ends were trimmed by 0 bases and 7 bases, with 16 bases remaining between them. The CDR3 loop spans 16 amino acids. Germline V gene lookup returns CDR1 ENHRY and CDR2 SYGVKD. In nucleotides, the CDR3 is TGTGCCATCAGTGAGTCTTTAGGACTAATAAGGAATGAGCAGTTCTTC. Translating gives CAISESLGLIRNEQFF.

The chain combines TRBV6-1 with TRBJ1-5, with D perhaps TRBD1 (5 bases). Germline V gene data show CDR1 as MNHNS and CDR2 as SASEGT. Trimming shortened V by 3 bases and J by 2 bases, and 11 bases separated the two germline ends. The CDR3 covers 15 residues. CDR3 nucleotides: TGTGCCAGCAGTGAGTGGGGGTTGGGCAATCAGCCCCAGCATTTT. Translation: CASSEWGLGNQPQHF.

In the case of this clone: One end of the junction fails to match germline, which may point to a read error. The chain recombines TRBV11-2 with TRBJ1-4; the D is unclear. The germline gives CDR1 SGHAT, CDR2 FQNNGV. This CDR3 has 16 amino acids. CDR3 sequence reads: CASSSTDGATNEKRFF. For the CDR3, the DNA is TGTGCCAGCAGCTCAACGGACGGAGCAACTAATGAAAAACGGTTTTTT.

J is TRBJ2-7 and V is TRBV25-1; TRBD2 agrees at 9 bases. CDR1 and CDR2 from the germline V gene are MGHDK and SYGVNS. The CDR3 is made up of 13 amino acids. With 6 bases clipped from V and 6 bases from J, the junction kept 6 bases outside the gene matches. The CDR3 spells CASSPGLASEQYF. Here the CDR3 DNA reads TGTGCCAGCAGCCCGGGACTAGCAAGCGAGCAGTACTTC.

The CDR3 sequence is CASSDRGPGALSNEQFF. The CDR3 nucleotides are TGTGCCAGCAGTGATCGAGGGCCAGGGGCCTTAAGCAATGAGCAGTTCTTC. The V and J genes are TRBV6-1 and TRBJ2-1; D possibly corresponds to TRBD1 (6 bases). Trimming cost V 3 bases and J 6 bases, with 21 bases left between them. Germline CDR1 is MNHNS and CDR2 is SASEGT. There are 17 residues in the CDR3.

This clone was observed a single time. The chain combines TRBV28 with TRBJ2-1; D remains ambiguous. The CDR3 sequence is 17 residues long. The ends were cut back, 5 bases at V and 7 bases at J, with 24 bases in the middle. Per germline, CDR1 MDHEN and CDR2 SYDVKM. This chain's CDR3 is CASSPFPLNDRRNEQFF. The CDR3, as DNA: TGTGCCAGCAGTCCATTCCCCCTCAATGACCGAAGGAATGAGCAGTTCTTC. Together with reference TRBV28 and TRBJ2-1, the CDR3 gives the full variable domain: DVKVTQSSRYLVKRTGEKVFLECVQDMDHENMFWYRQDPGLGLRLIYFSYDVKMKEKGDIPEGYSVSREKKERFSLILESASTNQTSMYLCASSPFPLNDRRNEQFFGPGTRLTVL.

This chain uses TRBV19 with TRBJ2-3; 12 bases align to TRBD1. CDR1 is LNHDA, CDR2 SQIVND, per germline (reference sequence). The CDR3 is made up of 16 amino acids. Unmatched junction bases numbered 11, after V lost 3 bases and J lost 10 bases. CDR3 bases: TGTGCCAGTAGTATCCTCGGGACAGGGGGCCGAGCAGCGCAGTATTTT. This translates into CASSILGTGGRAAQYF.

This chain joins TRBV7-8 and TRBJ1-5; 8 bases are shared with TRBD1. This CDR3 is 17 amino acids long. The germline V gene encodes CDR1 SGHVS and CDR2 FQNEAQ. Trimming took 2 bases from V and 4 from J; bases not matched to a gene: 10. The CDR3 here is CASSLTRQGYGNQPQHF. In DNA form, the CDR3 reads TGTGCCAGCAGCTTAACACGACAGGGGTATGGGAATCAGCCCCAGCATTTT.

The rearrangement uses TRBV4-2 and TRBJ2-3; 7 bases are a match to TRBD1. From germline, CDR1 is LGHNA and CDR2 YNFKEQ. The CDR3 is 15 amino acids. V was pared by 2 bases and J by 5 bases, with 7 bases of the junction left unmatched. CDR3 in amino acids: CASSQLLSGGDTQYF. The DNA for the CDR3 is TGTGCCAGCAGCCAACTACTCTCAGGGGGAGATACGCAGTATTTT.

V usage is TRBV10-2 and J usage is TRBJ2-7, with 7 bases aligning to TRBD2. Trimming at V came to 5 bases and at J to 1 base, leaving 5 bases not matched to a gene. CDR1 and CDR2 from the germline V gene are WSHSY and SAAADI. The CDR3 sequence is 14 residues long. The CDR3 sequence is CASSSSGSSYEQYF. CDR3 nucleotide sequence: TGCGCCAGCAGTTCTAGCGGCTCTTCCTACGAGCAGTACTTC.

The rearrangement uses TRBV6-1 and TRBJ2-7; 7 bases are a match to TRBD1. CDR3 size: 14 residues. CDR1 is MNHNS, CDR2 SASEGT, per germline. Trimming at V came to 2 bases and at J to 3 bases, leaving 4 bases not matched to a gene. The CDR3 DNA follows: TGTGCCAGCAGTGAAACCCAGGGGGACTACGAGCAGTACTTC. Translated, it gives CASSETQGDYEQYF.

The chain uses TRBV6-6 and TRBJ1-3, with no clear D. V shed 6 bases and J shed 0 bases, with 9 bases lying between them. This CDR3 contains 14 residues. Per germline, CDR1 MNHNY and CDR2 SVGAGI (reference sequence). The CDR3 region is CASSPGSSGNTIYF. CDR3 in DNA: TGTGCCAGCAGCCCGGGAAGCTCTGGAAACACCATATATTTT.